Sequencing of this T cell receptor (beta chain) was carried out in a study of tumor and adjacent non-tumor tissue in lung cancer. Looking at the study overall: Stage I to III disease affected ten to eleven men and roughly five women aged roughly 30 to 80.

V was clipped by 5 bases and J by 6 bases, with 10 bases between them. Germline loops: CDR1 DFQATT, CDR2 SNEGSKA (reference sequence). The CDR3 has 11 amino acids. This sample's RNA came from whole unsorted tissue. Three rounds of nested PCR, following a modified ARM-PCR protocol, produced the TCRbeta library. From the multiplex PCR reads, TCRdb called clonotypes with MiXCR, one entry per CDR3 protein. The table records roughly 66,000 distinct CDR3 sequences, roughly 73% of them present only once. This receptor was obtained from a man in his fifties or sixties with non-small cell lung cancer. Sequencing was done on a sample of lung tumor tissue. V gene TRBV20-1 combines with J gene TRBJ1-2; tentative D call: TRBD1 (5 bases). DNA of the CDR3: TGCAGTGCTGCGGGACTTGATGGCTACACCTTC. Residues: CSAAGLDGYTF.